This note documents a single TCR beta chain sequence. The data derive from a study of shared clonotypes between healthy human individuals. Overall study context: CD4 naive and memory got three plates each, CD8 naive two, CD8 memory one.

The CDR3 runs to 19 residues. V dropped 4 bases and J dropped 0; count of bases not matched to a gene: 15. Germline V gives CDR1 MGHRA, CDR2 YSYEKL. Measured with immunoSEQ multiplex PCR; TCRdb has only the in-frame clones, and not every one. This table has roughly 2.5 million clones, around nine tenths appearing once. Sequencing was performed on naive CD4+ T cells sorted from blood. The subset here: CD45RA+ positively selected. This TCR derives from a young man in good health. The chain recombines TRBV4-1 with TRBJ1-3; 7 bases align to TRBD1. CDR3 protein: CASSRMAGQGVRSGNTIYF. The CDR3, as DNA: TGCGCCAGCAGCCGGATGGCGGGGCAGGGGGTCCGCTCTGGAAACACCATATATTTT.